The clone carrying this T cell receptor (beta chain) was detected only a few times. Its antigen is still unknown. This sample is drawn from a study of Graves' ophthalmopathy and Graves' hyperthyroidism. Study at large: Ophthalmopathy absent within 18 months of follow-up marked hyperthyroidism as stable. Points from the study as a whole: The 13-signature model separated ophthalmopathy from stable hyperthyroidism at 85% to 90% sensitivity and roughly 83% specificity. Most thyroid clonotypes expanded beyond 0.001 frequency were also found in blood. Ophthalmopathy progression was predicted by the model at 70.59% sensitivity and about 79% specificity.

Researchers took RNA transcripts and amplified TCR beta CDR3 regions from them. HTBI primers were employed in first-round RT-PCR, then a second-round multiplex PCR followed. TCRdb re-called the multiplex PCR reads with MiXCR, one entry per CDR3 protein. The sample lists about 550,000 distinct CDR3 sequences, under 40% occurring once. This CDR3 has 14 residues. V lost 3 bases, J lost 7 bases, and 13 bases lay in between. The germline V gene encodes CDR1 SEHNR and CDR2 FQNEAQ (reference sequence). The receptor was derived from an adult man with Graves' hyperthyroidism. The V call is TRBV7-9, the J call TRBJ1-5; unclear D gene. Material for sequencing was peripheral blood or thyroid tissue (not recorded which). CDR3 coding DNA: TGTGCCAGCAGCTTCTCGGGCATGGGGCAGCCCCAGCATTTT. Encoded protein: CASSFSGMGQPQHF.